This TCR beta chain appears in the sequencing data of a study of blood T cell repertoires in COVID-19. Study summary: Nucleic acid was either cDNA or gDNA, and it came from T cells, B-cell-depleted T cells, or PBMCs.

As processed by the authors: Quantification of nucleated cells was approximated via reference gene primer amplification. Repertoires were generated with immunoSEQ multiplex PCR, while TCRdb's copy carries only in-frame clones and drops some. V, J and clone size are taken as reported in that table, and D and trimming were inferred from the DNA itself. The table includes fewer than 90,000 clones, over 70% detected once. The CDR3 covers 12 residues. Germline CDR1 is GTSNPN and CDR2 is SVGIG (reference sequence). The germline V and J ends were trimmed by 3 bases and 4 bases, with 6 bases remaining between them.

The sequenced material came from peripheral blood. The chain recombines TRBV30 with TRBJ2-2; D is possibly TRBD2 (5 bases). This sequence originates from a woman aged 50 to 60 with acute or convalescent COVID-19. The CDR3: CAWRRVTGELFF. In nucleotides, the CDR3 is TGTGCCTGGAGGAGGGTCACCGGGGAGCTGTTTTTT.